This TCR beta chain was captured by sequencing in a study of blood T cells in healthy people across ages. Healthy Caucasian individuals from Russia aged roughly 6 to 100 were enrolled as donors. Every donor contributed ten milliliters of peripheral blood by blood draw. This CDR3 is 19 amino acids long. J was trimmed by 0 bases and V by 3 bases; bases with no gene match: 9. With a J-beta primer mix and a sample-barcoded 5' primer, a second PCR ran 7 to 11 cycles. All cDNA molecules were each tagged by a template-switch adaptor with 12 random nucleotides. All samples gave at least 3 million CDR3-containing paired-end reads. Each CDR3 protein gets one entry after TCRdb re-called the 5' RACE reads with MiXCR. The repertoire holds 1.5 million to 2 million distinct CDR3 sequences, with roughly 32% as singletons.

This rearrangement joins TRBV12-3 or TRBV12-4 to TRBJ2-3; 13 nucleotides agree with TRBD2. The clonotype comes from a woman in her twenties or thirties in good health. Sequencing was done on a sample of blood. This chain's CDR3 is CASSFPTGTSGTSTDTQYF. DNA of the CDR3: TGTGCCAGCAGTTTCCCTACCGGGACTAGCGGGACTAGCACAGATACGCAGTATTTT.